The 13 T cell receptor beta chains below were found in one sample sequenced in a study of early T cells in non-severe SARS-CoV-2 infection. TCRdb independently ran MiXCR on the 5' RACE reads; one entry per CDR3 protein. The table lists under 35,000 distinct CDR3 sequences, roughly 5.1% of them singletons. The material sequenced was whole blood. The source of these receptors is an adult who was a healthcare worker with PCR-confirmed SARS-CoV-2 infection or an uninfected control (not recorded which).

This clonotype appeared many times. The chain links TRBV12-3 or TRBV12-4 to TRBJ2-3; 11 bases agree with TRBD1. V was pared by 7 bases and J by 4 bases, with 10 bases of the junction left unmatched. The CDR3 is 16 amino acids. Here the CDR3 reads CASKPRTGGISDTQYF. The CDR3 DNA reads TGTGCCAGCAAACCCCGGACAGGGGGCATATCAGATACGCAGTATTTT.

This clonotype was seen ten or more times. The V and J genes are TRBV3-1 and TRBJ2-3; D is ambiguous. The CDR3 totals 12 residues. In germline, CDR1 is LGHDT, CDR2 YNNKEL (reference sequence). V dropped 2 bases and J dropped 6 bases, with 6 bases sitting between them. CDR3 in DNA: TGTGCCAGCAGCCAAATGTGGGATACGCAGTATTTT. Protein product: CASSQMWDTQYF.

This clonotype has ten or more counts. The chain carries TRBV12-3 or TRBV12-4 and TRBJ2-3, with 10 bases fitting TRBD1. The J segment lost 8 bases and the V segment lost 7 bases, leaving 9 bases of the junction unmatched. The CDR3 is 14 amino acids. CDR3 loop: CASTLGQGSSTQYF. Written as DNA, the CDR3 is TGTGCCAGCACTCTGGGACAGGGGTCCAGTACGCAGTATTTT.

This clonotype was seen many times. The chain is built from TRBV20-1 and TRBJ1-1; no clear D gene. The germline V and J ends were trimmed by 0 bases and 0 bases, with 14 bases remaining between them. This CDR3 spans 16 amino acids. Looked up from germline, CDR1 is DFQATT and CDR2 is SNEGSKA (reference sequence). The CDR3 spells CSARDIASGMNTEAFF. The CDR3 coding sequence is TGCAGTGCTAGAGATATCGCGAGCGGGATGAACACTGAAGCTTTCTTT.

This clonotype was seen many times. CDR3 sequence: CASSLAQAGAYNEQFF. In DNA, the CDR3 is TGTGCCAGCAGCTTAGCGCAGGCGGGGGCCTACAATGAGCAGTTCTTC. The chain has TRBV7-2 and TRBJ2-1; TRBD2 aligns across 7 bases. The J segment lost 2 bases and the V segment lost 0 bases, leaving 4 bases of the junction unmatched. The CDR3 runs to 16 residues. Germline V gives CDR1 SGHTA, CDR2 FQGNSA.

This clonotype was recorded many times. The V gene is TRBV6-2 or TRBV6-3, the J gene TRBJ2-3; TRBD1 matches 8 bases. Germline CDR1 is MNHEY and CDR2 is SVGEGT. V was clipped by 6 bases and J by 3 bases; unmatched bases: 8. The CDR3 contains 15 residues. The DNA of the CDR3 is TGTGCCAGCAGCCAGGGGGGACAGGCTACAGATACGCAGTATTTT. Its translation: CASSQGGQATDTQYF.

At least ten counts were recorded for this clonotype. The chain carries TRBV12-3 or TRBV12-4 and TRBJ1-2, with 7 bases fitting TRBD1. J lost 4 bases, V lost 5 bases, and 7 bases had no gene match. The CDR3 covers 14 residues. CDR3 in amino acids: CASSAQGQPYGYTF. CDR3 DNA sequence: TGTGCCAGCAGTGCCCAGGGACAGCCCTATGGCTACACCTTC.

This clonotype has at least ten counts. The rearrangement links TRBV12-3 or TRBV12-4 to TRBJ2-5; the match to TRBD2 covers 12 bases. The junction had 7 bases not matched to a gene; V was cut back by 4 bases and J by 7 bases. The CDR3 covers 15 residues. The CDR3: CASSSTSGGPRTQYF. The CDR3 DNA reads TGTGCCAGCAGTTCGACTAGCGGGGGTCCTAGGACCCAGTACTTC.

This clonotype was detected many times. The chain recombines TRBV24-1 with TRBJ2-5; TRBD1 agrees at 7 bases. Germline values: CDR1 KGHDR, CDR2 SFDVKD. This CDR3 is built from 14 residues. Trimming cost V 4 bases and J 4 bases; bases outside gene matches: 5. The CDR3 sequence: CATSDTTGLETQYF. The CDR3, as DNA: TGTGCCACCAGTGACACGACAGGGTTAGAGACCCAGTACTTC.

Many counts were recorded for this clonotype. V and J are TRBV11-2 and TRBJ2-7, with 8 bases lining up with TRBD2. The V gene's germline CDR1 is SGHAT and CDR2 FQNNGV. There are 15 residues in the CDR3. The V gene end was trimmed by 5 bases and the J gene end by 2 bases; junction bases not matched to a gene: 8. This CDR3 reads CASSENPTSAYEQYF. The CDR3 region has the DNA TGTGCCAGCAGCGAGAACCCGACTAGCGCCTACGAGCAGTACTTC.

The sample holds many counts of this clonotype. The V gene is TRBV11-2, the J gene TRBJ1-6; possible D gene TRBD1, 5 bases. The CDR3 covers 14 residues. Trimming cost V 7 bases and J 7 bases, with 14 bases left between them. Germline V gene sequence: CDR1 SGHAT, CDR2 FQNNGV. CDR3 DNA sequence: TGTGCCAGCACCCTGGGGCTGACGAATTCACCCCTCCACTTT. The encoded protein is CASTLGLTNSPLHF.

Ten or more counts support this clonotype. V usage is TRBV7-9 and J usage is TRBJ2-6; TRBD1 is a possible D gene (6 bases). The CDR3 totals 17 residues. Germline values: CDR1 SEHNR, CDR2 FQNEAQ (reference sequence). The V gene lost 3 bases and the J gene lost 2 bases, with 14 bases spanning the gap. This CDR3 reads CASSLQGRGAGANVLTF. The CDR3 DNA sequence: TGTGCCAGCAGCTTGCAGGGGCGAGGTGCTGGGGCCAACGTCCTGACTTTC.

Ten or more counts support this clonotype. This chain links TRBV6-1 with TRBJ2-1; D is uncertain. The CDR3 spans 12 residues. The V end lost 0 bases, the J end lost 15 bases, and 12 bases lay between the germline ends. In germline, CDR1 is MNHNS, CDR2 SASEGT. This chain's CDR3 is CASSEARQGPFF. CDR3 sequence (DNA): TGTGCCAGCAGTGAAGCAAGGCAAGGACCGTTCTTC.